This note documents a single T cell receptor (beta chain) sequence. The antigen it recognizes is unknown. No base quality information exists; no much larger clone differs at one position. The data stem from a study of T cells in Graves' hyperthyroidism and ophthalmopathy (dated by TCRdb to between 2019 and 2020). Regarding the study in general: Peripheral blood was collected at initial diagnosis, before any treatment. Following sampling, methimazole starting at 30 mg daily was given to hyperthyroidism patients, and high-dose intravenous methylprednisolone was given to ophthalmopathy patients. A discovery cohort of roughly 100 patients, roughly 45 with Graves' ophthalmopathy and more than 55 with stable Graves' hyperthyroidism, was used to find distinguishing TCR V-J signatures. Prospective prediction of ophthalmopathy was tested in an independent validation cohort consisting of roughly 19 hyperthyroidism patients and around 16 patients who later progressed to ophthalmopathy. The approximately 100 discovery patients were randomly split 7:3 into training and test sets. The paper reports TCR Vbeta CDR3 sequencing of some 140 peripheral blood samples: approximately 41 ophthalmopathy, under 80 hyperthyroidism and 17 progressor patients. In addition, the study compared T-cell repertoires in thyroid tissue and in blood from several Graves' hyperthyroidism patients. Study-wide conclusions, independent of this receptor: During validation, the model predicted progression to ophthalmopathy a median of about 6.3 months ahead of onset, with approximately 71% sensitivity and almost 75% specificity. Blood samples also contained most of the expanded thyroid clonotypes (frequency above 0.001), which suggests that blood repertoires may reflect thyroid immune responses. A model built on a 13 V-J signature distinguished ophthalmopathy from stable hyperthyroidism, reaching about 88% sensitivity and about 81% specificity in cross-validation and 80%/75% in testing. No statistical method was used to fix the sample size in advance, and group allocation was not hidden from the investigators.

In the ophthalmopathy patients, disease was moderately to severely active, with a Clinical Activity Score of 3 or more, a NOSPECS grade of 4 or more, and a duration of less than 3 months. The study excluded patients with uncontrolled infections, other autoimmune diseases, pregnancy or lactation. Diagnoses relied on clinical symptoms, serum thyroxine and TRAb, thyroid ultrasound and orbital computed tomography. Ficoll-Paque density gradient centrifugation was used to isolate PBMCs from around 10 ml of fresh peripheral blood. Trizol reagent was used to extract total RNA, and RNA quality was then checked on an Agilent 2100 Bioanalyzer. The trim is 0 bases for V and 6 bases for J, with a gap of 11 bases between the germline ends. Its CDR3 holds 15 amino acids, cysteine through phenylalanine. Only the CDR3 part of the read is kept: 45 bases, read in frame from the first base. The germline V gene (reference sequence) supplies CDR1 LNHNV and CDR2 YYDKDF.

TCR beta CDR3 regions were amplified from RNA transcripts. A first-round RT-PCR of the TCR CDR3 used the HTBI primer set with the Qiagen OneStep RT-PCR kit. Libraries were constructed in a second round of multiplex PCR, after which size selection and purification were performed. Paired-end sequencing of the libraries was performed with 100 bp reads on an Illumina HiSeq2000. On the study's bioinformatics: Raw data were processed with SOAPnuke, discarding reads with adapters, uncalled bases, mean Phred below 15, or no exact constant-primer or identifier match. High-quality paired reads were merged using COPE v1.2.5, and each unique nucleotide sequence was defined as a clonotype. Clonotypes were aligned to IMGT TRBV, TRBD and TRBJ reference segments using MiTCR v1.1. Analysis was restricted to V-J combinations with a frequency above 0.0001, which covered just over 98% of repertoires. The TCS score was defined as F50 (clonal expansion) divided by E x V (chaos), with BLOSUM62-based TCRdist calculated between CDR3 peptides within each V-J. Welch's t-statistics and random forest reduced around 510 V-J features to 10 to 15, which were used in a naive Bayes classifier (R e1071). Using fastp trimming at Q25 and MiXCR clonotype assembly, TCRdb reanalyzed the public sequencing data and kept in-frame beta chains. Identical CDR3 protein sequences are pooled into one entry, listed with their most common genes and DNA. The V and J calls reflect TCRdb's pipeline rather than the authors' work. The sample table holds fewer than 650,000 distinct CDR3 sequences, of which 11% to 15% were seen once. The ten largest clones represent 6.5% to 9% of the sample.

The material sequenced was blood. Recombination connected TRBV15 to TRBJ2-2; the D match is possibly TRBD1 or TRBD2, with 5 bases aligned in each. The receptor's source is a woman between 18 and 30 years old with Graves' ophthalmopathy. The DNA sequence is TGTGCCACCAGCAGAGATCTACGGGACCCCGGGGAGCTGTTTTTT. Its coded protein is CATSRDLRDPGELFF.